This T cell receptor (beta chain) was retrieved from a study of blood T cell repertoires in COVID-19. Study-wide background: The cDNA or gDNA used as material had been derived from T cells, B-cell-depleted T cells, or PBMCs.

The Seattle site enrolled patients during active infection and followed them longitudinally. The V and J ends lost 6 bases and 0 bases respectively, with 12 bases between them. This CDR3 has 14 residues. The V gene's germline CDR1 is MNHNY and CDR2 SVGAGI (reference sequence). Measured with immunoSEQ multiplex PCR; TCRdb has only the in-frame clones, and not every one. The repertoire includes around 190,000 clones, around four fifths of them detected once, and more than 7.5% sits in the top ten. The chain joins TRBV6-6 to TRBJ2-7; D might be TRBD2 (6 bases). This clonotype originated in a woman in her 70s with COVID-19, enrolled during active disease. Sequencing input: peripheral blood. Here the CDR3 reads CASRLGGGSYEQYF. CDR3 nucleotides: TGTGCCAGCAGGCTGGGAGGAGGCTCCTACGAGCAGTACTTC.